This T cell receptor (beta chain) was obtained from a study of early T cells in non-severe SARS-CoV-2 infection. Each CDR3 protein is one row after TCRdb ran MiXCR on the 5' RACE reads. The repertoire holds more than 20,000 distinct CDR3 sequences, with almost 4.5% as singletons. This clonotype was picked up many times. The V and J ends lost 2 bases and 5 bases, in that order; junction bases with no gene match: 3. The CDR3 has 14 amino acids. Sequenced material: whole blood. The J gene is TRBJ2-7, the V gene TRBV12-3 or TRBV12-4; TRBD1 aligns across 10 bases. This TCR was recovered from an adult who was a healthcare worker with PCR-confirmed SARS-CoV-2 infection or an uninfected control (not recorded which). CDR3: CASSLMGTGDEQYF. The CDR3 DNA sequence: TGTGCCAGCAGTTTAATGGGGACAGGGGACGAGCAGTACTTC.